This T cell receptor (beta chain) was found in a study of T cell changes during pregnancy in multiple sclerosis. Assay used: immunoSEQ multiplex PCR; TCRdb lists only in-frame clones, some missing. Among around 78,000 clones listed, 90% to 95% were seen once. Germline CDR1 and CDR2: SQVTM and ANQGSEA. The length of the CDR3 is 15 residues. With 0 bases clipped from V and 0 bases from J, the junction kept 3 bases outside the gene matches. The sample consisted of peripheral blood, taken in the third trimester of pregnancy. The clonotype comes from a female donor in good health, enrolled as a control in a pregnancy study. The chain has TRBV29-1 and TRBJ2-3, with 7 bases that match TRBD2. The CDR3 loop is CSVEDPSGSTDTQYF. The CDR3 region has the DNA TGCAGCGTTGAAGATCCTAGCGGAAGCACAGATACGCAGTATTTT.